Listed here is a single TCR beta chain. Its target is not known. The record originates from a study of shared clonotypes between healthy human individuals. Findings and limits, study-wide: Non-shared clonotypes had lower generation probabilities than clonotypes shared by all four sorted-subset donors. Four donors held approximately 5% of naive CD4 clonotypes in common.

Deep-level assay runs were performed. Profiling relied on immunoSEQ multiplex PCR, and the TCRdb table lists in-frame clones only, not all of them. Of under 1,100,000 clones detected, approximately 76% appear once; the ten largest clones hold approximately 1.3%. The germline V gene encodes CDR1 GTSNPN and CDR2 SVGIG (reference sequence). CDR3 length: 14 amino acids. V was clipped by 1 base and J by 2 bases; unmatched bases: 1. The sample comprised memory CD4+ T cells sorted from blood. The subset is: CD45RA-negative fraction. The TCR was taken from a man between 18 and 35 years old in good health. The chain links TRBV30 to TRBJ1-3, with 8 positions matching TRBD1. DNA for the CDR3: TGTGCCTGGAGTGCGGACAGGGCTGGAAACACCATATATTTT. As protein: CAWSADRAGNTIYF.